These T cell receptor beta chains were read from a single sample in a study of cytomegalovirus exposure and HLA in healthy donors. TCRdb's copy holds only in-frame clones and misses some; the assay was immunoSEQ multiplex PCR. This table holds approximately 130,000 clones, over 75% found once. Specimen: PBMCs. All receptors derive from a man aged 45-65 years in good health and CMV-seronegative. Both conserved end residues are part of each CDR3. A D gene is named only where the DNA matches it firmly. Part of the rows lack a size; the others show once, few, many or a class for expanded clones.

D gene: .; V gene: TRBV7-6; clone size: .; J gene: TRBJ1-5; CDR3 protein: CASSLAFGQSSNQPQHF; CDR3 DNA: TGTGCCAGCAGCTTAGCGTTTGGGCAGTCTAGCAATCAGCCCCAGCATTTT
D gene: .; V gene: TRBV6-1; clone size: few; J gene: TRBJ1-5; CDR3 protein: CASDSKHSNQPQHF; CDR3 DNA: TGTGCCAGCGACAGCAAACATAGCAATCAGCCCCAGCATTTT
D gene: TRBD1; V gene: TRBV27; clone size: .; J gene: TRBJ1-3; CDR3 protein: CASGTGTGKRNTIYF; CDR3 DNA: TGTGCCAGCGGTACCGGGACAGGGAAAAGAAACACCATATATTTT
D gene: .; V gene: TRBV6-5; clone size: .; J gene: TRBJ2-2; CDR3 protein: CASSPRNRVSGELFF; CDR3 DNA: TGTGCCAGCAGTCCGAGAAACAGGGTATCCGGGGAGCTGTTTTTT
D gene: .; V gene: TRBV27; clone size: .; J gene: TRBJ1-1; CDR3 protein: CASSLGGGHTEAFF; CDR3 DNA: TGTGCCAGCAGTCTAGGGGGGGGTCACACTGAAGCTTTCTTT
D gene: TRBD2; V gene: TRBV14; clone size: .; J gene: TRBJ2-1; CDR3 protein: CASRGLVTDEQFF; CDR3 DNA: TGTGCCAGCAGAGGACTAGTCACGGATGAGCAGTTCTTC
D gene: .; V gene: TRBV29-1; clone size: .; J gene: TRBJ2-7; CDR3 protein: CSVGQDDSYEQYF; CDR3 DNA: TGCAGCGTTGGACAGGACGACTCCTACGAGCAGTACTTC
D gene: TRBD2; V gene: TRBV29-1; clone size: .; J gene: TRBJ2-1; CDR3 protein: CSVEIAGQFF; CDR3 DNA: TGCAGCGTTGAGATAGCGGGACAGTTCTTC
D gene: .; V gene: TRBV28; clone size: .; J gene: TRBJ2-3; CDR3 protein: CASTSSSDTQYF; CDR3 DNA: TGTGCCAGCACCTCAAGCTCTGATACGCAGTATTTT
D gene: TRBD2; V gene: TRBV11-2; clone size: once; J gene: TRBJ2-7; CDR3 protein: CASSPGLASLYEQYF; CDR3 DNA: TGTGCCAGCAGCCCTGGACTAGCATCCCTCTACGAGCAGTACTTC
D gene: .; V gene: TRBV19; clone size: .; J gene: TRBJ2-4; CDR3 protein: CASSIASDSVDGWSAKNIQYF; CDR3 DNA: TGTGCCAGTAGTATAGCCTCCGACTCAGTGGATGGCTGGTCGGCCAAAAACATTCAGTACTTC
D gene: TRBD1; V gene: TRBV6-1; clone size: .; J gene: TRBJ2-1; CDR3 protein: CASNRQGPGNEQFF; CDR3 DNA: TGTGCCAGCAACCGACAGGGGCCGGGCAATGAGCAGTTCTTC
D gene: TRBD2; V gene: TRBV7-6; clone size: .; J gene: TRBJ2-2; CDR3 protein: CASNRQAGAGELFF; CDR3 DNA: TGTGCCAGCAACCGCCAAGCGGGAGCCGGGGAGCTGTTTTTT
D gene: TRBD2; V gene: TRBV5-6; clone size: .; J gene: TRBJ2-7; CDR3 protein: CASRPGGVDEQYF; CDR3 DNA: TGTGCCAGCCGCCCGGGGGGGGTCGACGAGCAGTACTTC
D gene: .; V gene: TRBV30; clone size: .; J gene: TRBJ2-1; CDR3 protein: CAWGEDSSNEQFF; CDR3 DNA: TGTGCCTGGGGAGAGGACAGTTCCAATGAGCAGTTCTTC
D gene: .; V gene: TRBV10-2; clone size: few; J gene: TRBJ1-1; CDR3 protein: CASASSGASMNTEAFF; CDR3 DNA: TGCGCCAGCGCATCGTCGGGTGCTTCGATGAACACTGAAGCTTTCTTT
D gene: .; V gene: TRBV19; clone size: few; J gene: TRBJ1-3; CDR3 protein: CASSADLDSGNTIYF; CDR3 DNA: TGTGCCAGTAGCGCTGACTTAGACTCTGGAAACACCATATATTTT
D gene: TRBD2; V gene: TRBV2; clone size: once; J gene: TRBJ2-1; CDR3 protein: CASGRREANEQFF; CDR3 DNA: TGTGCCAGCGGCCGACGGGAGGCCAATGAGCAGTTCTTC
D gene: .; V gene: TRBV19; clone size: .; J gene: TRBJ2-7; CDR3 protein: CASSVGLRRDEQYF; CDR3 DNA: TGTGCCAGTAGTGTCGGTCTTCGACGGGACGAGCAGTACTTC
D gene: .; V gene: TRBV11-3; clone size: .; J gene: TRBJ1-2; CDR3 protein: CASSLDGYGYTF; CDR3 DNA: TGTGCCAGCAGCTTAGACGGTTATGGCTACACCTTC
D gene: .; V gene: TRBV28; clone size: .; J gene: TRBJ1-5; CDR3 protein: CASSLSGAGGQPQHF; CDR3 DNA: TGTGCCAGCAGTTTGTCGGGGGCCGGGGGGCAGCCCCAGCATTTT
D gene: .; V gene: TRBV7-8; clone size: once; J gene: TRBJ2-6; CDR3 protein: CASSSGTRRSGANVLTF; CDR3 DNA: TGTGCCAGCAGCTCCGGGACAAGGCGCTCTGGGGCCAACGTCCTGACTTTC
D gene: TRBD1; V gene: TRBV2; clone size: .; J gene: TRBJ1-1; CDR3 protein: CASISDRANTEAFF; CDR3 DNA: TGTGCCAGCATTTCAGACAGGGCAAACACTGAAGCTTTCTTT
D gene: TRBD1; V gene: TRBV7-2; clone size: .; J gene: TRBJ1-4; CDR3 protein: CASSLGQGNEKLFF; CDR3 DNA: TGTGCCAGCAGCTTAGGACAGGGTAATGAAAAACTGTTTTTT
D gene: TRBD2; V gene: TRBV4-1; clone size: .; J gene: TRBJ2-7; CDR3 protein: CASSQWTSGNYEQYF; CDR3 DNA: TGCGCCAGCAGCCAATGGACTAGCGGAAACTACGAGCAGTACTTC